The 12 T cell receptor beta chains below come from one sample, sequenced in a study of OX40 agonist ivuxolimab in advanced cancers. Profiling relied on immunoSEQ multiplex PCR, and the TCRdb table lists in-frame clones only, not all of them. The sample holds around 56,000 clones, around 90% seen once. The specimen was CD4+ or CD8+ T cells sorted from blood, collected in a trial of the OX40 agonist ivuxolimab. The origin of the receptors is an adult with an advanced solid tumor such as melanoma, head and neck, liver or kidney cancer.

The chain carries TRBV7-2 and TRBJ1-1; possibly TRBD1 for D (6 bases). The V end was cut by 5 bases, the J end by 7 bases, with 11 bases between. The CDR3 spans 12 residues. CDR1 is SGHTA and CDR2 is FQGNSA in the germline V gene. DNA of the CDR3: TGTGCCAGCAGCACCGGACAGAATGAAGCTTTCTTT. Translation gives CASSTGQNEAFF.

This chain joins TRBV28 and TRBJ1-1, with D perhaps TRBD1 (6 bases). Germline CDR1 MDHEN, CDR2 SYDVKM. V was clipped by 3 bases and J by 3 bases, with 8 bases between them. The CDR3 length is 13 residues. CDR3 sequence reads: CASSFGQYTEAFF. Here the CDR3 DNA reads TGTGCCAGCAGTTTTGGACAGTACACTGAAGCTTTCTTT. The full variable domain, its missing parts supplied by reference TRBV28 and TRBJ1-1, is DVKVTQSSRYLVKRTGEKVFLECVQDMDHENMFWYRQDPGLGLRLIYFSYDVKMKEKGDIPEGYSVSREKKERFSLILESASTNQTSMYLCASSFGQYTEAFFGQGTRLTVV.

Only a few counts were recorded for this clone. V and J are TRBV6-1 and TRBJ1-2, with 11 nucleotides matching TRBD1. This CDR3 spans 18 amino acids. The trim removed 3 bases at V and 0 bases at J, leaving 9 bases unmatched. Germline values: CDR1 MNHNS, CDR2 SASEGT. This CDR3 reads CASSERGQGDGTNYGYTF. The CDR3, as DNA: TGTGCCAGCAGTGAGAGGGGACAGGGGGACGGGACTAACTATGGCTACACCTTC.

The CDR3 DNA sequence: TGTGCCAGCAGTTTCCCGGGGGGGAGGGGAGAACAAGAGACCCAGTACTTC. It is translated as CASSFPGGRGEQETQYF. The V call is TRBV28, the J call TRBJ2-5; 8 bases match TRBD2. V lost 3 bases and J lost 2; bases outside the gene matches: 11. CDR1 and CDR2 (germline): MDHEN, SYDVKM. This CDR3 has 17 amino acids. Together with reference TRBV28 and TRBJ2-5, the CDR3 gives the full variable domain: DVKVTQSSRYLVKRTGEKVFLECVQDMDHENMFWYRQDPGLGLRLIYFSYDVKMKEKGDIPEGYSVSREKKERFSLILESASTNQTSMYLCASSFPGGRGEQETQYFGPGTRLLVL.

This clone is a singleton in its sample. The V call is TRBV6-5, the J call TRBJ2-3; D ambiguous. The V gene lost 2 bases and the J gene lost 0 bases, with 6 bases spanning the gap. The CDR3 has 14 residues. CDR1 MNHEY and CDR2 SVGAGI come from the germline V gene. The CDR3 reads CASSYVTSTDTQYF. CDR3 nucleotide sequence: TGTGCCAGCAGTTACGTGACTAGCACAGATACGCAGTATTTT.

V gene TRBV4-1 combines with J gene TRBJ2-1; TRBD1 or TRBD2 may be the D gene (6 bases each). The CDR3 sequence is 17 residues long. Per germline, CDR1 MGHRA and CDR2 YSYEKL. V was cut by 4 bases and J by 7 bases, with 23 bases left in between. CDR3 residues: CASSPPGGGRPGNEQFF. The CDR3 bases are TGCGCCAGCAGCCCCCCCGGAGGGGGGCGACCGGGTAATGAGCAGTTCTTC.

V is TRBV7-3 and J is TRBJ2-2; TRBD1 is a possible D gene (5 bases). CDR3 size: 12 residues. CDR1 and CDR2 (germline): SGHTA, FQGTGA. V was trimmed by 10 bases and J by 1 base, leaving 7 bases between them. CDR3 sequence (DNA): TGTGCCAAAACAGGGAACACCGGGGAGCTGTTTTTT. Amino acids: CAKTGNTGELFF. Based on the CDR3 plus reference TRBV7-3 and TRBJ2-2, the full variable domain is GAGVSQTPSNKVTEKGKYVELRCDPISGHTALYWYRQSLGQGPEFLIYFQGTGAADDSGLPNDRFFAVRPEGSVSTLKIQRTERGDSAVYLCAKTGNTGELFFGEGSRLTVL.

This chain joins TRBV28 and TRBJ2-1; perhaps TRBD2 as D (5 bases). This CDR3 spans 15 amino acids. The V end lost 3 bases, the J end lost 5 bases, and 14 bases lay between the germline ends. Per the germline V gene, CDR1 is MDHEN and CDR2 is SYDVKM. The CDR3 loop is CASSFTTGIDNEQFF. DNA of the CDR3: TGTGCCAGCAGTTTTACGACGGGAATCGACAATGAGCAGTTCTTC. Full variable domain (outside the CDR3, taken from reference TRBV28 and TRBJ2-1): DVKVTQSSRYLVKRTGEKVFLECVQDMDHENMFWYRQDPGLGLRLIYFSYDVKMKEKGDIPEGYSVSREKKERFSLILESASTNQTSMYLCASSFTTGIDNEQFFGPGTRLTVL.

This clone was seen once. This sequence joins TRBV9 and TRBJ2-3; 7 nucleotides line up with TRBD2. V was clipped by 0 bases and J by 5 bases; unmatched bases: 12. The germline V gene has CDR1 SGDLS and CDR2 YYNGEE. This CDR3 contains 17 residues. For the CDR3, the DNA is TGTGCCAGCAGCGTAGACAAGTGGAGCGGGGCTCAAGATACGCAGTATTTT. Protein sequence: CASSVDKWSGAQDTQYF.

CDR3 nucleotides: TGTGCCAGCAGCCCTATGGACATCTCCGCCTATGGCTACACCTTC. Translation gives CASSPMDISAYGYTF. This chain uses TRBV6-1 with TRBJ1-2, with D maybe TRBD1 (5 bases). Trimming removed 6 bases at V and 4 bases at J, with 18 bases between. This CDR3 spans 15 amino acids. The V gene's germline CDR1 is MNHNS and CDR2 SASEGT.

The gene calls are TRBV5-5 and TRBJ2-7; D remains unclear. V lost 2 bases and J lost 5, with 8 bases in between. The CDR3 extends over 12 amino acids. Germline V gives CDR1 SGHKS, CDR2 YYEKEE (reference sequence). The CDR3 DNA reads as TGTGCCAGCAGCTTAGAAGGGAACGAGCAGTACGTC. The encoded protein is CASSLEGNEQYV.

The chain couples TRBV19 to TRBJ2-1, with 7 bases lining up with TRBD2. Germline CDR1 and CDR2: LNHDA and SQIVND (reference sequence). This CDR3 contains 12 residues. The CDR3 nucleotides read TGTGCGACGGGCGGGGGTGACGATGAGCAGTTCTTC. This gives the protein CATGGGDDEQFF.